This paragraph reports one TCR beta chain. The data belong to a study of beta chain features in type 1 diabetes. Since all of the isolated RNA was reverse transcribed, expressed TCRB transcripts were what got sequenced. TCRdb's table, derived via immunoSEQ multiplex PCR, lists solely in-frame clones and lacks some. The profile shows 350,000 to 400,000 clones, approximately 16% of them singletons. Germline values: CDR1 SGHNT, CDR2 YYREEE (reference sequence). Trimming stripped 1 base from V and 6 bases from J, with 13 bases between. The CDR3 consists of 14 residues. The sample consisted of naive CD4+ T cells from blood. The chain recombines TRBV5-4 with TRBJ1-1, with a weak D call TRBD1 (6 bases). This receptor was taken from a woman between 18 and 30 years old in good health. CDR3: CASSLNRVDAEAFF. The CDR3 DNA is TGTGCCAGCAGCTTGAACAGGGTAGACGCTGAAGCTTTCTTT. The whole variable domain, remainder taken from reference TRBV5-4 and TRBJ1-1, is ETGVTQSPTHLIKTRGQQVTLRCSSQSGHNTVSWYQQALGQGPQFIFQYYREEENGRGNFPPRFSGLQFPNYSSELNVNALELDDSALYLCASSLNRVDAEAFFGQGTRLTVV.